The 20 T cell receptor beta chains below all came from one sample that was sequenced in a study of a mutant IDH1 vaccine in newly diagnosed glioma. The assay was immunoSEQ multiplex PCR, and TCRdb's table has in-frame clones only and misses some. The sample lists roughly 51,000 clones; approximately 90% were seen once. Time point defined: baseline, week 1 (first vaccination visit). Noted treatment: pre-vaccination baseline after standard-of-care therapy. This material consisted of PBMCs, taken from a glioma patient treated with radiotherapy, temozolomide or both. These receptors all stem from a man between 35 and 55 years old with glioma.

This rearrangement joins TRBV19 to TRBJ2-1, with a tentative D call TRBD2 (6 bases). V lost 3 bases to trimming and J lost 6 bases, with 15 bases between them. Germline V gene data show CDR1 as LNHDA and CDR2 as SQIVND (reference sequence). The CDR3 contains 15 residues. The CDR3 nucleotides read TGTGCCAGTAGTATTGTACGACTAGTTGGCAATGAGCAGTTCTTC. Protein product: CASSIVRLVGNEQFF.

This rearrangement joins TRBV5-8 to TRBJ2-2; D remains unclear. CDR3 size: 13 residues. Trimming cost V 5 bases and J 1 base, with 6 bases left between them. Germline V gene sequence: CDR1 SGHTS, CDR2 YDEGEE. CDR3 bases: TGTGCCAGCAGGCCGGTGAACACCGGGGAGCTGTTTTTT. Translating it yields CASRPVNTGELFF.

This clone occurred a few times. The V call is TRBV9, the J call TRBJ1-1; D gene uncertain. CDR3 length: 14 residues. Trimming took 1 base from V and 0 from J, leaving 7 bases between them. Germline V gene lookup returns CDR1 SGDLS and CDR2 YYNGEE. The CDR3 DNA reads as TGTGCCAGCAGCGTACACACCATGAACACTGAAGCTTTCTTT. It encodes CASSVHTMNTEAFF.

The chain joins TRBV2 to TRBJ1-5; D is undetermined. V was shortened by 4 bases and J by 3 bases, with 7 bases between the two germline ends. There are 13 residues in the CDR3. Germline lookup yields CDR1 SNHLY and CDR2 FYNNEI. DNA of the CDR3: TGTGCCAGCAGTGGAAGCCCCAATCAGCCCCAGCATTTT. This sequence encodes CASSGSPNQPQHF.

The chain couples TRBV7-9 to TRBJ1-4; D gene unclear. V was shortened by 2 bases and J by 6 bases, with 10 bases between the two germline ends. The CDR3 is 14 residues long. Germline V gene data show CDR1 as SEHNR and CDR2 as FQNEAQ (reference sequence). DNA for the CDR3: TGTGCCAGCAGCTTAACGGGTATAGATGAAAAACTGTTTTTT. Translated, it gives CASSLTGIDEKLFF.

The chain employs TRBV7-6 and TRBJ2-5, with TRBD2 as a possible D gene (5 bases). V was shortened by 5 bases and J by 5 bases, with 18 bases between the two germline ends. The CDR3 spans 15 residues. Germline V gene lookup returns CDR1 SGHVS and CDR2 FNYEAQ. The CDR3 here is CASSPSGNQRETQYF. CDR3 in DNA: TGTGCCAGCAGCCCCTCGGGCAACCAGCGGGAGACCCAGTACTTC. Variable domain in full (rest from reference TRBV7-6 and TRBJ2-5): GAGVSQSPRYKVTKRGQDVALRCDPISGHVSLYWYRQALGQGPEFLTYFNYEAQQDKSGLPNDRFSAERPEGSISTLTIQRTEQRDSAMYRCASSPSGNQRETQYFGPGTRLLVL.

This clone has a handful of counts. CDR3 nucleotide sequence: TGCGCCAGCAGTTCGGGACAGGGTGAAGGCTACACCTTC. It is translated as CASSSGQGEGYTF. This chain links TRBV10-2 with TRBJ1-2; 9 bases line up with TRBD1. Germline trimming cut 5 bases from V and 8 bases from J; bases unmatched to any gene: 6. CDR1 WSHSY and CDR2 SAAADI come from the germline V gene. This CDR3 spans 13 amino acids.

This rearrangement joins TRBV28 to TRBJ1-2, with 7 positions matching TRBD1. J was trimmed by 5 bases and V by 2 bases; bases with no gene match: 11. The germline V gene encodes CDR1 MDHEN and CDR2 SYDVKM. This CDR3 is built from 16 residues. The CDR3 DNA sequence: TGTGCCAGCAGTTTAGCGGCAGGGGGTTTCTCATATGGCTACACCTTC. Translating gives CASSLAAGGFSYGYTF.

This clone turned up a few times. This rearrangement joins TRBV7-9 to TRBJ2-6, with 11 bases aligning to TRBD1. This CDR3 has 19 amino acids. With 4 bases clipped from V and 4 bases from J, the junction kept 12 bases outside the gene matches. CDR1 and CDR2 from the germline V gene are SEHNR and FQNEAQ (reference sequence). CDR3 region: CASSSGQGAHSRGANVLTF. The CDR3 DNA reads TGTGCCAGCAGCTCCGGACAGGGGGCGCATTCTAGAGGGGCCAACGTCCTGACTTTC.

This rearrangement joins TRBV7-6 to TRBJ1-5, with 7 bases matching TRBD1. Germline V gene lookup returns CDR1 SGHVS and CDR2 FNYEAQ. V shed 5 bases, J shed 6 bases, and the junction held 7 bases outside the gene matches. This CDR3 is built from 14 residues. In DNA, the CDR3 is TGTGCCAGCAGCCTTGGACAGGCCCCTCAGCCCCAGCATTTT. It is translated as CASSLGQAPQPQHF.

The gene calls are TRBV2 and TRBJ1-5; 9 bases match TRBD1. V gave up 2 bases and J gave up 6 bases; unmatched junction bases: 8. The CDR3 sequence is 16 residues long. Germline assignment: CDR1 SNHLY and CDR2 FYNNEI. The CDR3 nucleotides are TGTGCCAGCAGTGAACCTACAGGGGGCCGGGTTCAGCCCCAGCATTTT. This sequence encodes CASSEPTGGRVQPQHF. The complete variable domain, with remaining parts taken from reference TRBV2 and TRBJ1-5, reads EPEVTQTPSHQVTQMGQEVILRCVPISNHLYFYWYRQILGQKVEFLVSFYNNEISEKSEIFDDQFSVERPDGSNFTLKIRSTKLEDSAMYFCASSEPTGGRVQPQHFGDGTRLSIL.

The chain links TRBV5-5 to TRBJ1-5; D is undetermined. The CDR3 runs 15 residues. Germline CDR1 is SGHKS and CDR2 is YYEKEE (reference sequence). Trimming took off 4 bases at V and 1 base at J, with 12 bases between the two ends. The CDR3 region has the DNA TGTGCCAGCAGCCTCATGTCCGGGAGCAATCAGCCCCAGCATTTT. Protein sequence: CASSLMSGSNQPQHF.

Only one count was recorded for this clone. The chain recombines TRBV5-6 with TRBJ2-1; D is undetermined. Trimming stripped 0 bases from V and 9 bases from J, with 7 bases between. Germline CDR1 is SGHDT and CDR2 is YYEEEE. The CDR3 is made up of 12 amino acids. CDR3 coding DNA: TGTGCCAGCAGCTTGGTAGGGCTTGAGCAGTTCTTC. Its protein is CASSLVGLEQFF.

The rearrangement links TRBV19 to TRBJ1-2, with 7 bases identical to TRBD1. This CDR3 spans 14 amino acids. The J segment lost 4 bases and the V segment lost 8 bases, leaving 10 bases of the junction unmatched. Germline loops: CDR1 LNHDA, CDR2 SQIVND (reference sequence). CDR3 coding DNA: TGTGCCAGTTCCCACCTCCAGGGGGTCTATGGCTACACCTTC. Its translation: CASSHLQGVYGYTF.

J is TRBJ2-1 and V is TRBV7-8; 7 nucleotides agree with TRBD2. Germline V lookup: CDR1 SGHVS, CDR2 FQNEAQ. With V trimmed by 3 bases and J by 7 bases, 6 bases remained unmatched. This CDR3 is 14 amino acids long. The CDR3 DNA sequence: TGTGCCAGCAGCTTCGGGGGGAAGGGAAATGAGCAGTTCTTC. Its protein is CASSFGGKGNEQFF.

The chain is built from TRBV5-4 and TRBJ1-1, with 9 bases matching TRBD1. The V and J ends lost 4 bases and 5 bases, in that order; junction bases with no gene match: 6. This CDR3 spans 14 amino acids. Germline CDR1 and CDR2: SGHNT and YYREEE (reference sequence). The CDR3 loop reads CASSGQGLGTEAFF. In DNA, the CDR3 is TGTGCCAGCAGCGGACAGGGGTTGGGAACTGAAGCTTTCTTT.

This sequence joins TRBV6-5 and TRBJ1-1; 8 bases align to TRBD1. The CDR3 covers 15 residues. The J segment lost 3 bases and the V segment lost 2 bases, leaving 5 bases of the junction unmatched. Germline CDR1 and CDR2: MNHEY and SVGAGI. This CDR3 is CASSYQDRAYTEAFF. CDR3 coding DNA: TGTGCCAGCAGTTACCAGGACAGGGCATACACTGAAGCTTTCTTT.

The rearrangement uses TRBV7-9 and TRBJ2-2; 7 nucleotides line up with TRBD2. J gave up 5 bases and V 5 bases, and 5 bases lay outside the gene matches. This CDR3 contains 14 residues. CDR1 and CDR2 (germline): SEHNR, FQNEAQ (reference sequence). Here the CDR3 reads CASSAGLFTGELFF. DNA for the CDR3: TGTGCCAGCAGCGCGGGACTATTTACCGGGGAGCTGTTTTTT.

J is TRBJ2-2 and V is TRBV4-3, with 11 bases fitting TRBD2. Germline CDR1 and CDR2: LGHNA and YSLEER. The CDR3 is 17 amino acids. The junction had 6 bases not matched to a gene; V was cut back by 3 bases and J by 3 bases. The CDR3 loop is CASSQLAGGSDTGELFF. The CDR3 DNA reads TGCGCCAGCAGCCAGCTAGCGGGAGGATCGGACACCGGGGAGCTGTTTTTT.

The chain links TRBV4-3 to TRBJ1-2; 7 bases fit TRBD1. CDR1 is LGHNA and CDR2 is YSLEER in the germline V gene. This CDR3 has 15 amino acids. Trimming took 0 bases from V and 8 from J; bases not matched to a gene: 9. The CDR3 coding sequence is TGCGCCAGCAGCCAAGACCGGACAGGACGAAGCGGCTACACCTTC. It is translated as CASSQDRTGRSGYTF.